This TCR beta chain was captured in a study of memory CD4+ T cells and cytomegalovirus serostatus. The sort gate was single viable CD3+CD4+CD8-CD45RO+ cells for memory CD4+ T cells. The table came from immunoSEQ multiplex PCR; TCRdb's copy has only in-frame clones and leaves some out. The sample contains around 61,000 clones, 82% of which appear only once. CDR1 is MDHEN, CDR2 SYDVKM, per germline. The CDR3 runs 16 residues. Trimming removed 3 bases at V and 2 bases at J, with 16 bases between. The specimen sequenced was memory CD4+ T cells from blood. This clonotype was obtained from an adult in good health and CMV-seronegative. The rearrangement links TRBV28 to TRBJ2-5; D not resolved. The CDR3 region is CASSFAVGAGQETQYF. The DNA of the CDR3 is TGTGCCAGCAGTTTCGCTGTGGGTGCAGGTCAAGAGACCCAGTACTTC.